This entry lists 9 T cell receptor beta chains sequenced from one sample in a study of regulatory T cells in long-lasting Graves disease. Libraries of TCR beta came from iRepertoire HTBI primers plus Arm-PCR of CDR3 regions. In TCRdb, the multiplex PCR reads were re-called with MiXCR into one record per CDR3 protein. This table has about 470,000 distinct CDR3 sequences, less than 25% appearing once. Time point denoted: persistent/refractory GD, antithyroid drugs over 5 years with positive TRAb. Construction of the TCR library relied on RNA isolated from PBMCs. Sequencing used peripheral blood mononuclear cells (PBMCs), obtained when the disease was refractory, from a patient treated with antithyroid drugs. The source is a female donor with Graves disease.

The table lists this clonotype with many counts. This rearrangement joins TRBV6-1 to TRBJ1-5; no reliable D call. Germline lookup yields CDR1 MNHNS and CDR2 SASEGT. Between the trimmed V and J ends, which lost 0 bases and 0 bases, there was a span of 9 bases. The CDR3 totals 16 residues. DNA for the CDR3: TGTGCCAGCAGTGAAGCAGTGGGCACTAGCAATCAGCCCCAGCATTTT. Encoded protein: CASSEAVGTSNQPQHF.

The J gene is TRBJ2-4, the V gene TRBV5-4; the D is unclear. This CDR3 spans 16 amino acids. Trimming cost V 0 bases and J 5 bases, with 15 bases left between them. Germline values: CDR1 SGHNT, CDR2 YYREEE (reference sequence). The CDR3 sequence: CASSLVWELMENIQYF. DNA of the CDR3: TGTGCCAGCAGCTTGGTGTGGGAACTAATGGAAAACATTCAGTACTTC.

This chain's CDR3 is CASSLTFPGSSYEQYF. CDR3 sequence (DNA): TGCGCCAGCAGCCTCACATTCCCGGGAAGCTCCTACGAGCAGTACTTC. This rearrangement joins TRBV5-1 to TRBJ2-7, with a tentative D call TRBD2 (5 bases). The CDR3 sequence is 16 residues long. The ends were cut back, 4 bases at V and 0 bases at J, with 17 bases in the middle. The germline V gene encodes CDR1 SGHRS and CDR2 YFSETQ. The full variable domain, its missing parts supplied by reference TRBV5-1 and TRBJ2-7, is KAGVTQTPRYLIKTRGQQVTLSCSPISGHRSVSWYQQTPGQGLQFLFEYFSETQRNKGNFPGRFSGRQFSNSRSEMNVSTLELGDSALYLCASSLTFPGSSYEQYFGPGTRLTVT.

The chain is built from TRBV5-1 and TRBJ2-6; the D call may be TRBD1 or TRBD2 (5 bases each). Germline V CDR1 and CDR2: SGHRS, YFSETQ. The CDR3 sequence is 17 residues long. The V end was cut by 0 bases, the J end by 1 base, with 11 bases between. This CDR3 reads CASSLVSGRSGANVLTF. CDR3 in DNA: TGCGCCAGCAGCTTGGTGTCAGGGAGATCTGGGGCCAACGTCCTGACTTTC.

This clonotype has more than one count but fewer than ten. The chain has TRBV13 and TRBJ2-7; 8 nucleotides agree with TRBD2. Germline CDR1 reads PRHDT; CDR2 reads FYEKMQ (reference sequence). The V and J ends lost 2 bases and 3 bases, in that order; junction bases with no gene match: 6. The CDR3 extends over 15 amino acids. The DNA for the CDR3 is TGTGCCAGCAGCTTACCTGGTAGCGGGAACTACGAGCAGTACTTC. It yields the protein CASSLPGSGNYEQYF. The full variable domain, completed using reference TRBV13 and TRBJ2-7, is AAGVIQSPRHLIKEKRETATLKCYPIPRHDTVYWYQQGPGQDPQFLISFYEKMQSDKGSIPDRFSAQQFSDYHSELNMSSLELGDSALYFCASSLPGSGNYEQYFGPGTRLTVT.

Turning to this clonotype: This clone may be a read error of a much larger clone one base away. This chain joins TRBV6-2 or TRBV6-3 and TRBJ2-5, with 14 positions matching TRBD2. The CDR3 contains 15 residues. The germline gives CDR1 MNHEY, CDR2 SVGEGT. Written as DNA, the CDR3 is TGTGCCAGCAGCCCGGGACTAGCGGGAGAGTGGACCCAGTGCTTC. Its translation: CASSPGLAGEWTQCF.

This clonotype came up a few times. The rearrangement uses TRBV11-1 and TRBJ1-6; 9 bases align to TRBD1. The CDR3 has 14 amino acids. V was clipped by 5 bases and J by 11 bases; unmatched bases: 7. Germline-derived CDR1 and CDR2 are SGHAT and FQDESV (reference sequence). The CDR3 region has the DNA TGTGCCAGCAGCGCCGGGACAGGGCAAACACCCCTCCACTTT. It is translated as CASSAGTGQTPLHF.

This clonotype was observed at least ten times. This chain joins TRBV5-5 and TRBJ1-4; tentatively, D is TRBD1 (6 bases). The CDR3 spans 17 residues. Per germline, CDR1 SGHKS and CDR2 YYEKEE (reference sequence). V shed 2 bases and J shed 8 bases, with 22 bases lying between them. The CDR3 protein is CASSFLVRSRDIEKLFF. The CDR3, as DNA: TGTGCCAGCAGCTTTTTAGTCAGGTCGCGGGACATAGAAAAACTGTTTTTT.

The CDR3, as DNA: TGTGCCAGCAGCTTACCCTCCCTCCCACCACATGAGCAGTTCTTC. As protein: CASSLPSLPPHEQFF. V is TRBV7-2 and J is TRBJ2-1; D is ambiguous. CDR3 length equals 15 residues. V lost 2 bases and J lost 8, with 16 bases in between. Germline-derived CDR1 and CDR2 are SGHTA and FQGNSA. The full variable domain, completed using reference TRBV7-2 and TRBJ2-1, is GAGVSQSPSNKVTEKGKDVELRCDPISGHTALYWYRQSLGQGLEFLIYFQGNSAPDKSGLPSDRFSAERTGGSVSTLTIQRTQQEDSAVYLCASSLPSLPPHEQFFGPGTRLTVL.